This entry describes one TCR beta chain. Samples were assayed with immunoSEQ v3.0 at survey level. Assay: immunoSEQ multiplex PCR; the TCRdb copy retains only in-frame clones and omits some. This sample has fewer than 25,000 clones, with approximately 86% found just once. These data come from a study of long-term antiretroviral therapy in people with HIV. There were no participants with HIV treated outside the United States. The input for sequencing was unsorted PBMCs, taken 1.8 years before starting antiretroviral therapy. The TCR was taken from a man aged 45-65 years with HIV.

The DNA of the CDR3 is TGTGCCAGCAGCGTAGACAGGGCCCCCAATCAGCCCCAGCATTTT. Translated, it gives CASSVDRAPNQPQHF. The chain carries TRBV9 and TRBJ1-5; D may be TRBD1 (6 bases). The CDR3 length is 15 residues. The germline CDR1 and CDR2 sequences are SGDLS and YYNGEE. Between the trimmed V and J ends, which lost 0 bases and 3 bases, there was a span of 10 bases. The whole variable domain, remainder taken from reference TRBV9 and TRBJ1-5, is DSGVTQTPKHLITATGQRVTLRCSPRSGDLSVYWYQQSLDQGLQFLIQYYNGEERAKGNILERFSAQQFPDLHSELNLSSLELGDSALYFCASSVDRAPNQPQHFGDGTRLSIL.